One and the same sample provided the 25 T cell receptor beta chains below, sequenced in a study of T cell responses to AZD1222 COVID-19 vaccine. Generated by immunoSEQ multiplex PCR, the TCRdb table keeps only in-frame clones and is missing some. The repertoire includes some 180,000 clones, approximately 90% of them detected once, and 1.5% to 2% sits in the top ten. This specimen consisted of peripheral blood, obtained 28 days after the second AZD1222 dose. The receptors here all came from an adult who received the AZD1222 COVID-19 vaccine.

This clone appeared a few times. The rearrangement links TRBV28 to TRBJ1-6, with a weak D call TRBD1 (5 bases). V was pared by 2 bases and J by 10 bases, with 18 bases between. Germline V gene lookup returns CDR1 MDHEN and CDR2 SYDVKM. This CDR3 contains 16 residues. The CDR3 nucleotides are TGTGCCAGCAGTTTAGCAGCAGGGAGGATGGAATCACCCCTCCACTTT. As protein: CASSLAAGRMESPLHF.

This clone was seen a handful of times. The chain links TRBV19 to TRBJ2-1; 15 bases align to TRBD2. CDR3 length equals 18 residues. V was clipped by 7 bases and J by 3 bases; unmatched bases: 10. Per the germline V gene, CDR1 is LNHDA and CDR2 is SQIVND (reference sequence). The CDR3 spells CASTRGLAGGPSYNEQFF. The CDR3 DNA reads TGTGCCAGTACCCGAGGACTAGCGGGGGGGCCTAGCTACAATGAGCAGTTCTTC.

The V gene is TRBV19, the J gene TRBJ1-2; weak D call: TRBD1 (6 bases). Germline V gives CDR1 LNHDA, CDR2 SQIVND (reference sequence). V was clipped by 3 bases and J by 3 bases, with 11 bases between them. The CDR3 has 14 residues. CDR3 coding DNA: TGTGCCAGTAGTATTAGGGGGGACTACTATGGCTACACCTTC. It yields the protein CASSIRGDYYGYTF.

The rearrangement links TRBV7-9 to TRBJ2-1; maybe TRBD2 (6 bases). The CDR3 runs to 17 residues. V was trimmed by 5 bases and J by 4 bases, leaving 21 bases between them. Germline loops: CDR1 SEHNR, CDR2 FQNEAQ (reference sequence). CDR3 residues: CASSPGRRGLPYNEQFF. The CDR3 nucleotides read TGTGCCAGCAGCCCCGGTCGGAGGGGCTTGCCGTACAATGAGCAGTTCTTC.

The chain combines TRBV9 with TRBJ2-2; D unresolved. V dropped 2 bases and J dropped 4 bases, with 15 bases sitting between them. Germline values: CDR1 SGDLS, CDR2 YYNGEE. The CDR3 loop spans 16 amino acids. This chain's CDR3 is CASSVDLMGFTGELFF. For the CDR3, the DNA is TGTGCCAGCAGCGTCGACCTTATGGGCTTCACCGGGGAGCTGTTTTTT.

The rearrangement uses TRBV12-2 and TRBJ2-6. TRBV12-2 is an annotated pseudogene. This CDR3 region has 18 residues. Here the CDR3 reads CASRFLSAASSGANVLTF. The DNA of the CDR3 is TGTGCAAGTCGCTTTCTTTCGGCCGCTTCCTCTGGGGCCAACGTCCTGACTTTC.

The chain couples TRBV18 to TRBJ2-2; 9 nucleotides match TRBD2. This CDR3 region has 16 residues. V lost 6 bases, J lost 6 bases, and 11 bases stayed unmatched. In germline, CDR1 is KGHSH, CDR2 LQKENI. The DNA for the CDR3 is TGTGCCAGCTCCACACAGCGGGGGGCCGGTCCCGGGGAGCTGTTTTTT. It yields the protein CASSTQRGAGPGELFF. Combining the CDR3 with reference TRBV18 and TRBJ2-2 gives the whole variable domain NAGVMQNPRHLVRRRGQEARLRCSPMKGHSHVYWYRQLPEEGLKFMVYLQKENIIDESGMPKERFSAEFPKEGPSILRIQQVVRGDSAAYFCASSTQRGAGPGELFFGEGSRLTVL.

The rearrangement links TRBV5-1 to TRBJ2-2, with 7 bases that match TRBD2. With V trimmed by 3 bases and J by 0 bases, 5 bases remained unmatched. CDR1 SGHRS and CDR2 YFSETQ come from the germline V gene. The length of the CDR3 is 16 residues. The CDR3 DNA sequence: TGCGCCAGCAGCTGGCCTAGCGGTGCGAACACCGGGGAGCTGTTTTTT. It specifies CASSWPSGANTGELFF.

This sequence joins TRBV12-3 or TRBV12-4 and TRBJ1-5, with unresolved D. Trimming took off 6 bases at V and 4 bases at J, with 10 bases between the two ends. The CDR3 contains 13 residues. The CDR3: CASSPGLNQPQHF. The CDR3 bases are TGTGCCAGCAGCCCCGGACTGAATCAGCCCCAGCATTTT.

In DNA form, the CDR3 reads TGTGCCAGCAGCTCGAGCTCCTACGAGCAGTACTTC. Residues: CASSSSSYEQYF. This chain uses TRBV11-2 with TRBJ2-7; D is unresolved. Trimming cost V 4 bases and J 0 bases, with 4 bases left between them. The CDR3 length is 12 residues. The V gene's germline CDR1 is SGHAT and CDR2 FQNNGV.

The rearrangement uses TRBV5-6 and TRBJ1-4; D possibly corresponds to TRBD1 (6 bases). Trimming stripped 4 bases from V and 8 bases from J, with 15 bases between. CDR3 length equals 14 residues. Germline V lookup: CDR1 SGHDT, CDR2 YYEEEE. CDR3 region: CASSQGTGREKLFF. The CDR3 DNA is TGTGCCAGCAGCCAGGGCACAGGGCGGGAAAAACTGTTTTTT.

The chain employs TRBV24-1 and TRBJ1-5; D is possibly TRBD1 (5 bases). Between the trimmed V and J ends, which lost 2 bases and 7 bases, there was a span of 17 bases. The CDR3 covers 16 residues. Germline V gene data show CDR1 as KGHDR and CDR2 as SFDVKD. The CDR3 DNA sequence: TGTGCCACCAGTGATTCCACCTCCGGGACGGGGCAGCCCCAGCATTTT. Residues: CATSDSTSGTGQPQHF.

The chain joins TRBV27 to TRBJ2-7, with D possibly TRBD2 on 7 matching bases. Per germline, CDR1 MNHEY and CDR2 SMNVEV (reference sequence). The V end lost 4 bases, the J end lost 0 bases, and 16 bases lay between the germline ends. The CDR3 runs to 16 residues. Here the CDR3 reads CASSSSSGEGSYEQYF. The CDR3 nucleotides read TGTGCCAGCAGTTCGTCTTCAGGGGAGGGCTCCTACGAGCAGTACTTC.

The rearrangement uses TRBV6-4 and TRBJ2-1; a possible D gene is TRBD2 (6 bases). Trimming pared 2 bases from V and 5 bases from J, leaving 13 bases between. This CDR3 has 15 residues. CDR1 is MRHNA and CDR2 is SNTAGT in the germline V gene. Written as DNA, the CDR3 is TGTGCCAGCAGTGACCACGGGGGTTCCAACAATGAGCAGTTCTTC. It codes for CASSDHGGSNNEQFF.

This rearrangement joins TRBV2 to TRBJ2-7; 10 bases are a match to TRBD1. V lost 7 bases and J lost 3; bases outside the gene matches: 3. CDR3 size: 13 residues. Per germline, CDR1 SNHLY and CDR2 FYNNEI. Here the CDR3 reads CASTRDRGYEQYF. The DNA for the CDR3 is TGTGCCAGCACCCGGGACAGGGGCTACGAGCAGTACTTC.

The V and J genes are TRBV27 and TRBJ2-3; D is possibly TRBD2 (5 bases). Germline loops: CDR1 MNHEY, CDR2 SMNVEV (reference sequence). V lost 2 bases and J lost 6, with 15 bases in between. This CDR3 is built from 15 residues. In nucleotides, the CDR3 is TGTGCCAGCAGTTTAATACAAACTTCGGGGGATACGCAGTATTTT. Amino acids: CASSLIQTSGDTQYF.

This rearrangement joins TRBV19 to TRBJ1-2; D unresolved. Per the germline V gene, CDR1 is LNHDA and CDR2 is SQIVND (reference sequence). The V and J ends lost 4 bases and 0 bases respectively, with 9 bases between them. This CDR3 has 14 amino acids. The CDR3 coding sequence is TGTGCCAGTAGTAGGACCTTCACTAACTATGGCTACACCTTC. This gives the protein CASSRTFTNYGYTF.

The chain combines TRBV6-5 with TRBJ1-3; no reliable D call. Looked up from germline, CDR1 is MNHEY and CDR2 is SVGAGI. V was trimmed by 6 bases and J by 0 bases, leaving 9 bases between them. The length of the CDR3 is 14 residues. CDR3 DNA: TGTGCCAGCAGCTATGAATACTCTGGAAACACCATATATTTT. It is translated as CASSYEYSGNTIYF.

The rearrangement joins TRBV2 to TRBJ2-2, with TRBD1 matching 8 bases. This CDR3 region has 13 residues. Trimming took 6 bases from V and 9 from J; bases not matched to a gene: 6. CDR1 SNHLY and CDR2 FYNNEI come from the germline V gene. The DNA for the CDR3 is TGTGCCAGCAGGGAGGACAGGGTGAGGGAGCTGTTTTTT. Protein sequence: CASREDRVRELFF.

The chain links TRBV27 to TRBJ2-7, with 10 bases matching TRBD1. CDR1 and CDR2 from the germline V gene are MNHEY and SMNVEV (reference sequence). After removal of 5 bases from V and 0 bases from J, the junction contained 4 bases not matched to a gene. CDR3 length: 15 amino acids. The CDR3 DNA is TGTGCCAGCAGTACGACAGGGGGCCCCTCCTACGAGCAGTACTTC. It translates to CASSTTGGPSYEQYF.

The CDR3 coding sequence is TGTGCCAGCAGCCAAGTGGGGTTTCAGCCCCAGCATTTT. It translates to CASSQVGFQPQHF. The J gene is TRBJ1-5, the V gene TRBV3-1 (or the pseudogene TRBV3-2); D gene ambiguous. CDR3 length equals 13 residues. Trimming stripped 1 base from V and 6 bases from J, with 7 bases between. Looked up from germline, CDR1 is LGHDT and CDR2 is YNNKEL (reference sequence).

The rearrangement links TRBV18 to TRBJ2-7; D not certain. CDR1 is KGHSH and CDR2 is LQKENI in the germline V gene. V lost 0 bases and J lost 6, with 12 bases in between. This CDR3 has 14 residues. For the CDR3, the DNA is TGTGCCAGCTCACCACCGACATCCAGCACCGAGCAGTACTTC. Translation gives CASSPPTSSTEQYF.

This chain joins TRBV2 and TRBJ1-5; TRBD1 is a possible D gene (5 bases). V lost 7 bases and J 2 bases, leaving 9 bases between the germline ends. Per germline, CDR1 SNHLY and CDR2 FYNNEI. CDR3 length: 13 residues. CDR3 protein: CASMGGGNQPQHF. The CDR3 DNA sequence: TGTGCCAGCATGGGGGGAGGCAATCAGCCCCAGCATTTT.

The V gene is TRBV29-1, the J gene TRBJ1-2; tentative D call: TRBD1 (5 bases). CDR3 length equals 14 residues. The ends were cut back, 4 bases at V and 4 bases at J, with 16 bases in the middle. In germline, CDR1 is SQVTM, CDR2 ANQGSEA. CDR3 DNA: TGCAGCGTTGCCAGCGGGGGTTCGGGCTATGGCTACACCTTC. This encodes CSVASGGSGYGYTF.

This chain connects TRBV19 to TRBJ2-7; no clear D. V lost 5 bases, J lost 0 bases, and 11 bases lay in between. The germline V gene encodes CDR1 LNHDA and CDR2 SQIVND (reference sequence). CDR3 size: 14 residues. This CDR3 reads CASSLGPGSYEQYF. The CDR3 DNA reads as TGTGCCAGTAGTCTCGGGCCGGGCTCCTACGAGCAGTACTTC.